The present entry profiles one TCR beta chain with its context. This clonotype was recorded at least ten times. There is no known antigen for this receptor. It has no much larger one-base neighbor in the sample; base qualities were not kept. V was cut back by 0 bases and J by 3 bases, leaving a gap of 7 bases between them. Looking up the germline V gene yields CDR1 SGHRS and CDR2 YFSETQ. The CDR3, from cysteine to phenylalanine, totals 13 residues. The retained sequence is limited to the CDR3, 39 bases, with the frame set at the first base. The sample is drawn from a study of identical twins (dated by TCRdb to 2016 to 2017). At the level of the whole study: TCR alpha and beta repertoires from monozygotic twins, unrelated adults of various ages and cord blood were deep-sequenced to test whether fetal clonotypes persist. To rule out contamination, replicate twin experiments were performed at different times with different library preparation protocols. The research as a whole found: The excess sharing between twins in beta out-of-frame sequences was weaker because fewer shared sequences reduced the signal-to-noise ratio. Zero-insertion analyses could be partly confounded by invariant T cells such as MAIT and iNKT, though diverse VJ usage argued against such confounding for most clonotypes. In monozygotic twins, recombination models systematically underestimated out-of-frame TCR alpha sharing, but the models matched the sharing seen between unrelated individuals. Compared with coincidental sharing between unrelated individuals, out-of-frame TCR alpha sequences shared between twins showed an excess of sequences with low generation probability. Fewer insertions were carried by abundant cord blood beta clonotypes; a weaker similar trend was observed in young adult naive repertoires, while no such trend was observed in memory repertoires. Because the same donors could not be followed over many years, the conclusions depended on cross-sectional statistical analysis.

Preparation of the library involved 5' RACE. TCRdb names Illumina HiSeq 2000 as the instrument used. Template switching introduced a universal primer binding site; the final cDNA contained a unique molecular identifier, enabling accurate counting of TCR cDNA molecules. First-strand cDNA for TCR alpha and beta chains was synthesized from specific primers in the conserved constant-segment region. To control for contamination, every cDNA library carried two barcodes: a SMART-Mk sample barcode plus Illumina barcodes. TruSeq adapter sequences, together with Illumina sample barcodes, were added in two successive PCR steps. The Illumina HiSeq platform was used with custom primers to sequence TCR alpha and beta cDNA libraries. From the authors' description of their analysis: MiGEC processed the raw reads to extract unique molecular identifiers, while MiXCR was used to determine the CDR3 positions. For each individual, recombination models were inferred using an EM algorithm with the repgenHMM and IGoR tools. The tcR package in R was used for shared clonotype analysis, with sharing normalized by the product of cloneset sizes. Out-of-frame nonproductive sequences were analyzed to study raw recombination free of thymic and clonal selection effects. TCRdb handled the public reads itself, with Q25 trimming in fastp and clone calling in MiXCR, and kept productive beta chains. Duplicate CDR3 protein sequences are folded into a single record with the most common DNA and genes. TCRdb, rather than the study authors, made the V and J calls. For this sample there are roughly 1,500,000 distinct CDR3 sequences; roughly 35% appear just once. Jointly, the top ten make up about 0.3% of the sample.

Only healthy Caucasian donors were included. The chain is assembled from TRBV5-1 and TRBJ2-7; the D segment cannot be called with confidence. The sequencing input was cord blood. The clonotype comes from a newborn girl in good health. The nucleotide sequence reads TGCGCCAGCAGCTTGGTCACGGACTACGAGCAGTACTTC. Translated, this is CASSLVTDYEQYF.